One sample yielded the 18 T cell receptor beta chains listed below, sequenced in a study of technical replicates of blood from a handful of donors. The data were produced by immunoSEQ multiplex PCR, yet TCRdb's version contains in-frame clones alone and is incomplete. The sample holds some 82,000 clones, almost 98% seen once. Material for sequencing was T cells isolated from PBMCs. The source of these receptors is a human donor in good health.

The rearrangement uses TRBV5-1 and TRBJ2-2; TRBD1 aligns across 10 bases. Germline assignment: CDR1 SGHRS and CDR2 YFSETQ. This CDR3 contains 15 residues. J was trimmed by 6 bases and V by 6 bases; bases with no gene match: 8. The chain's CDR3 is CASTPPGTGAGELFF. The CDR3 DNA sequence: TGCGCCAGCACCCCCCCCGGGACAGGGGCCGGGGAGCTGTTTTTT.

The chain employs TRBV11-2 and TRBJ1-1; D is unclear. Germline V gives CDR1 SGHAT, CDR2 FQNNGV. The CDR3 is 19 residues long. V was cut by 5 bases and J by 5 bases, with 30 bases left in between. The CDR3 DNA reads as TGTGCCAGCAGCCCCGGCGTTCCCTCCAGCTTTCGCTCGGGGACTGAAGCTTTCTTT. Encoded protein: CASSPGVPSSFRSGTEAFF.

V usage is TRBV2 and J usage is TRBJ1-6, with D possibly being TRBD1 (5 bases). With 6 bases removed from V and 9 bases from J, the gap between germline ends came to 24 bases. Germline CDR1 is SNHLY and CDR2 is FYNNEI. This CDR3 spans 17 amino acids. Written as DNA, the CDR3 is TGTGCCAGCAGCAAAGACAGAGGACATTTGGGATTTTCACCCCTCCACTTT. This codes for CASSKDRGHLGFSPLHF.

The chain recombines TRBV7-6 with TRBJ1-1, with TRBD1 as a possible D gene (5 bases). The V end lost 7 bases, the J end lost 0 bases, and 9 bases lay between the germline ends. Germline V gives CDR1 SGHVS, CDR2 FNYEAQ. There are 13 residues in the CDR3. CDR3 nucleotide sequence: TGTGCCAGCACATCAGGGCTGAACACTGAAGCTTTCTTT. Translated, it gives CASTSGLNTEAFF.

The chain combines TRBV28 with TRBJ2-5; 11 bases are a match to TRBD2. Germline assignment: CDR1 MDHEN and CDR2 SYDVKM. With 4 bases clipped from V and 5 bases from J, the junction kept 6 bases outside the gene matches. The length of the CDR3 is 15 residues. The CDR3 protein is CASSSLAGVRETQYF. The CDR3, as DNA: TGTGCCAGCAGTTCACTAGCGGGAGTAAGGGAGACCCAGTACTTC.

This clone appeared once. This chain joins TRBV4-1 and TRBJ2-5; TRBD2 might be the D (5 bases). Germline loops: CDR1 MGHRA, CDR2 YSYEKL. The CDR3 runs 15 residues. Between the trimmed V and J ends, which lost 4 bases and 2 bases, there was a span of 14 bases. The CDR3: CASSLEKRIQETQYF. Written as DNA, the CDR3 is TGCGCCAGCAGCCTCGAAAAGCGGATACAAGAGACCCAGTACTTC.

The chain employs TRBV18 and TRBJ2-1; D remains ambiguous. The germline CDR1 and CDR2 sequences are KGHSH and LQKENI. The V gene lost 5 bases and the J gene lost 0 bases, with 11 bases spanning the gap. The CDR3 is 15 residues long. DNA of the CDR3: TGTGCCAGCTCAGTGGCGCGGAGCTCCTACAATGAGCAGTTCTTC. It is translated as CASSVARSSYNEQFF.

In DNA form, the CDR3 reads TGCGCCAGCAGCTTCAAAGGACAGGGCCAAGAGACCCAGTACTTC. Translated, it gives CASSFKGQGQETQYF. This chain uses TRBV5-1 with TRBJ2-5, with 8 bases matching TRBD1. This CDR3 has 15 residues. With 2 bases clipped from V and 1 base from J, the junction kept 4 bases outside the gene matches. Germline V gene data show CDR1 as SGHRS and CDR2 as YFSETQ.

This chain uses TRBV4-1 with TRBJ2-7; 11 bases line up with TRBD1. The V gene's germline CDR1 is MGHRA and CDR2 YSYEKL. The CDR3 contains 15 residues. V dropped 3 bases and J dropped 9; count of bases not matched to a gene: 10. CDR3 bases: TGCGCCAGCAGCCAGGTCGCCGGGACAGGGGGACTGCAGTACTTC. It translates to CASSQVAGTGGLQYF.

The chain recombines TRBV4-2 with TRBJ2-7; TRBD2 aligns across 16 bases. Germline V gene lookup returns CDR1 LGHNA and CDR2 YNFKEQ. V lost 1 base, J lost 0 bases, and 3 bases stayed unmatched. The CDR3 runs 18 residues. The CDR3 DNA reads as TGTGCCAGCAGCCAAGTGGGACTAGCGGGAGGGCCCTCCTACGAGCAGTACTTC. This codes for CASSQVGLAGGPSYEQYF.

The chain employs TRBV28 and TRBJ1-3; TRBD1 matches 10 bases. This CDR3 has 15 residues. J was trimmed by 4 bases and V by 3 bases; bases with no gene match: 3. CDR1 is MDHEN, CDR2 SYDVKM, per germline. The CDR3 bases are TGTGCCAGCAGTTTTGGGACAGGGGAAGGAAACACCATATATTTT. The encoded protein is CASSFGTGEGNTIYF.

The J gene is TRBJ1-4, the V gene TRBV5-1, with 11 bases identical to TRBD1. This CDR3 is built from 17 residues. The ends lost 3 bases at V and 4 bases at J; junction bases unmatched: 8. The germline gives CDR1 SGHRS, CDR2 YFSETQ. In nucleotides, the CDR3 is TGCGCCAGCAGCTCCGGGACAGGGGGTTATGGTAATGAAAAACTGTTTTTT. Its translation is CASSSGTGGYGNEKLFF.

The rearrangement uses TRBV7-2 and TRBJ2-2; the D is unclear. V shed 5 bases and J shed 6 bases, with 10 bases lying between them. CDR1 is SGHTA and CDR2 is FQGNSA in the germline V gene. The CDR3 sequence is 13 residues long. The DNA of the CDR3 is TGTGCCAGCAGCCTCGCAGTCCCCGGGGAGCTGTTTTTT. Its translation: CASSLAVPGELFF.

The V and J genes are TRBV27 and TRBJ1-1; maybe TRBD1 (5 bases). Looked up from germline, CDR1 is MNHEY and CDR2 is SMNVEV (reference sequence). V was pared by 3 bases and J by 3 bases, with 8 bases between. This CDR3 region has 13 residues. This chain's CDR3 is CASSLAGHTEAFF. CDR3 DNA sequence: TGTGCCAGCAGTTTGGCGGGGCACACTGAAGCTTTCTTT.

This chain connects TRBV29-1 to TRBJ1-2; D is undetermined. Germline V gene lookup returns CDR1 SQVTM and CDR2 ANQGSEA. The V end lost 5 bases, the J end lost 6 bases, and 4 bases lay between the germline ends. This CDR3 is built from 9 residues. CDR3 DNA sequence: TGCAGCGTTCCCGATGGCTACACCTTC. Its translation is CSVPDGYTF.

The chain joins TRBV18 to TRBJ1-5, with no clear D. Germline assignment: CDR1 KGHSH and CDR2 LQKENI. Trimming cost V 0 bases and J 9 bases, with 18 bases left between them. The CDR3 has 16 residues. CDR3 in amino acids: CASSPPGLDGIMPQHF. The DNA for the CDR3 is TGTGCCAGCTCACCACCGGGTTTAGACGGGATTATGCCCCAGCATTTT. Supplemented by reference TRBV18 and TRBJ1-5, the full variable domain reads NAGVMQNPRHLVRRRGQEARLRCSPMKGHSHVYWYRQLPEEGLKFMVYLQKENIIDESGMPKERFSAEFPKEGPSILRIQQVVRGDSAAYFCASSPPGLDGIMPQHFGDGTRLSIL.

In this sample, this clone turned up once. The chain recombines TRBV13 with TRBJ2-3, with D perhaps TRBD2 (5 bases). V was clipped by 3 bases and J by 2 bases, with 9 bases between them. The CDR3 has 14 residues. Looked up from germline, CDR1 is PRHDT and CDR2 is FYEKMQ (reference sequence). The CDR3 DNA is TGTGCCAGCAGCTTCTTGGACTCCACAGATACGCAGTATTTT. This codes for CASSFLDSTDTQYF.

V gene TRBV19 combines with J gene TRBJ2-2; 8 bases match TRBD2. The V segment lost 4 bases and the J segment 7 bases; nucleotides outside the gene matches: 8. The germline CDR1 and CDR2 sequences are LNHDA and SQIVND (reference sequence). The CDR3 runs 15 residues. The CDR3: CASSTAGAVSGELFF. In DNA, the CDR3 is TGTGCCAGTAGTACAGCGGGAGCGGTGAGCGGGGAGCTGTTTTTT.